This is a list of T cell receptor beta chains from one sample in a study of T-cell reconstitution after alpha-beta-depleted transplantation in children. TCRdb re-derived calls from the PCR reads in MiXCR, one entry per CDR3 protein. The table records 300,000 or so distinct CDR3 sequences, about a quarter of them present only once. The specimen comprised PBMCs, mostly from graft donor cells, sampled 180 days after TCRalphabeta/CD19-depleted stem cell transplant. The receptor source for this set is a male patient between 10 and 17 years old who had a stem cell transplant for acute lymphoblastic leukemia, so the T cells may come from the graft donor. Both conserved end residues are part of each CDR3. The D gene is left open where the match is weak. The size entry is marked missing in some rows and otherwise reads once, few, many or a size class.

>TRBV29-1|.|TRBJ1-1|13|TRBD1
CSANRQGDTEAFF
TGCAGCGCCAATAGACAGGGTGACACTGAAGCTTTCTTT
>TRBV12-3/TRBV12-4|few|TRBJ2-5|15|.
CASSLVLGLYETQYF
TGTGCCAGCAGTTTGGTATTGGGATTGTACGAGACCCAGTACTTC
>TRBV7-2|few|TRBJ2-1|13|.
CASSPQILNEQFF
TGTGCCAGCAGCCCCCAAATCCTCAATGAGCAGTTCTTC
>TRBV7-2|.|TRBJ2-1|16|TRBD2
CASSLAGLAFYNEQFF
TGTGCCAGCAGCTTAGCGGGACTAGCATTTTACAATGAGCAGTTCTTC
>TRBV27|few|TRBJ2-7|13|.
CASSYSSSYEQYF
TGTGCCAGCAGTTATTCGTCCTCCTACGAGCAGTACTTC
>TRBV5-1|many|TRBJ1-1|13|.
CASSLRRVTEAFF
TGCGCCAGCAGCTTGCGACGGGTCACTGAAGCTTTCTTT
>TRBV24-1|few|TRBJ1-2|16|.
CATSASPGEGPYGYTF
TGTGCCACCAGTGCTTCTCCCGGGGAGGGACCCTATGGCTACACCTTC
>TRBV5-1|few|TRBJ2-2|14|.
CASSYGTNTGELFF
TGCGCCAGCAGCTACGGCACGAACACCGGGGAGCTGTTTTTT
>TRBV6-2/TRBV6-3|.|TRBJ2-7|12|.
CASTHTSYEQYF
TGTGCCAGCACCCACACCTCCTACGAGCAGTACTTC
>TRBV7-9|.|TRBJ1-4|15|.
CASSQTGTGNEKLFF
TGTGCCAGCAGCCAGACAGGCACCGGTAATGAAAAACTGTTTTTT
>TRBV5-1|few|TRBJ2-5|16|TRBD2
CASSSGLAGPRETQYF
TGCGCCAGCAGCTCGGGACTAGCGGGACCTAGGGAGACCCAGTACTTC
>TRBV11-2|few|TRBJ2-1|16|TRBD2
CASSYPGLALYNEQFF
TGTGCCAGCAGCTACCCGGGACTAGCCCTCTACAATGAGCAGTTCTTC
>TRBV20-1|few|TRBJ2-2|15|.
CSARGRTPYTGELFF
TGCAGTGCTAGAGGCCGGACTCCCTACACCGGGGAGCTGTTTTTT
>TRBV3-1|.|TRBJ2-1|14|.
CASSWGSGYNEQFF
TGTGCCAGCAGCTGGGGTAGCGGCTACAATGAGCAGTTCTTC
>TRBV12-3/TRBV12-4|few|TRBJ2-7|11|.
CASSPQGEQYF
TGTGCCAGCAGTCCCCAGGGAGAGCAGTACTTC
>TRBV12-3/TRBV12-4|.|TRBJ1-1|14|.
CAGSQTVMNTEAFF
TGTGCCGGCAGCCAGACAGTGATGAACACTGAAGCTTTCTTT